These 23 T cell receptor beta chains share one sample of origin, sequenced in a study of T cells in Graves' hyperthyroidism and ophthalmopathy (dated by TCRdb to between 2019 and 2020). The library was generated by multiplex PCR. For sequencing, an Illumina HiSeq 2000 was employed. Amplification of TCR beta CDR3 regions was carried out from RNA transcripts. A first-round RT-PCR of the TCR CDR3 used the HTBI primer set with the Qiagen OneStep RT-PCR kit. TCRdb applied fastp at Q25 and MiXCR to the public reads, then kept only in-frame beta chains. Merged by CDR3 protein, the rows form single entries marked with the most common genes and DNA. Present in this sample are 600,000 to 700,000 distinct CDR3 sequences, 45% of which were seen just once. Roughly 7.2% of the sample rests with the top ten. The sequenced material came from peripheral blood or thyroid tissue (not recorded which). These receptors were taken from an adult man with Graves' disease, either hyperthyroidism or ophthalmopathy (not recorded which).

V gene TRBV19 combines with J gene TRBJ1-2; TRBD1 aligns across 9 bases. The CDR3 totals 16 residues. The germline V gene has CDR1 LNHDA and CDR2 SQIVND (reference sequence). V shed 0 bases, J shed 2 bases, and the junction held 4 bases outside the gene matches. CDR3 in DNA: TGTGCCAGTAGTATAGAGGACGGGACAGGGAACTATGGCTACACCTTC. It yields the protein CASSIEDGTGNYGYTF.

The rearrangement joins TRBV7-9 to TRBJ1-2; no clear D. Trimming removed 5 bases from V and 7 bases from J, with 17 bases in between. The CDR3 runs to 14 residues. The germline V gene has CDR1 SEHNR and CDR2 FQNEAQ (reference sequence). CDR3 loop: CASSVGEGGSGYTF. In DNA, the CDR3 is TGTGCCAGCAGCGTTGGGGAGGGAGGTTCTGGCTACACCTTC.

Of note for this clonotype: One junction end disagrees with the germline gene, perhaps due to a read error. The chain employs TRBV7-7 and TRBJ2-2; 8 nucleotides agree with TRBD2. Per germline, CDR1 SSHAT and CDR2 FNYEAQ (reference sequence). This CDR3 has 16 residues. Here the CDR3 DNA reads TGTGCTAGCAGCCCCATAGCGGGGCCGAACACCGGGGAGCTGTTTTTT. Protein sequence: CASSPIAGPNTGELFF.

This clonotype has a handful of counts. The rearrangement uses TRBV20-1 and TRBJ2-7, with D possibly being TRBD1 (5 bases). V lost 3 bases, J lost 2 bases, and 11 bases lay in between. The germline CDR1 and CDR2 sequences are DFQATT and SNEGSKA (reference sequence). The CDR3 is made up of 13 amino acids. The CDR3 region has the DNA TGCAGTGCTAGGACGACAGAGACCTACGAGCAGTACTTC. As protein: CSARTTETYEQYF.

This clonotype was detected many times. This sequence joins TRBV7-9 and TRBJ1-6; D not certain. Germline V gene lookup returns CDR1 SEHNR and CDR2 FQNEAQ (reference sequence). CDR3 length: 14 amino acids. The V gene lost 5 bases and the J gene lost 5 bases, with 10 bases spanning the gap. The CDR3 region is CASSPGWDNSPLHF. CDR3 nucleotide sequence: TGTGCCAGCAGCCCTGGGTGGGATAATTCACCCCTCCACTTT.

The V and J genes are TRBV20-1 and TRBJ2-7, with 7 nucleotides matching TRBD2. The length of the CDR3 is 14 residues. CDR1 DFQATT and CDR2 SNEGSKA come from the germline V gene (reference sequence). CDR3 sequence (DNA): TGCAGCGCCCGAGGGCTAGCGGCCTACAATGAGCAGTACTTC. It specifies CSARGLAAYNEQYF.

This clonotype was seen many times. The chain carries TRBV7-9 and TRBJ2-7; 8 bases are a match to TRBD2. Trimming at V came to 5 bases and at J to 1 base, leaving 7 bases not matched to a gene. Germline assignment: CDR1 SEHNR and CDR2 FQNEAQ (reference sequence). This CDR3 region has 15 residues. The CDR3 region has the DNA TGTGCCAGCAGCGAGGAGGCGGGAGGTTCCTACGAGCAGTACTTC. Amino acids: CASSEEAGGSYEQYF.

The chain is built from TRBV2 and TRBJ1-6, with a weak D call TRBD1 (5 bases). The CDR3 has 16 amino acids. In germline, CDR1 is SNHLY, CDR2 FYNNEI. Trimming shortened V by 1 base and J by 3 bases, and 10 bases separated the two germline ends. The CDR3 loop reads CASSEEGVHYNSPLHF. CDR3 sequence (DNA): TGTGCCAGCAGTGAAGAAGGGGTCCACTATAATTCACCCCTCCACTTT. The full variable domain, its missing parts supplied by reference TRBV2 and TRBJ1-6, is EPEVTQTPSHQVTQMGQEVILRCVPISNHLYFYWYRQILGQKVEFLVSFYNNEISEKSEIFDDQFSVERPDGSNFTLKIRSTKLEDSAMYFCASSEEGVHYNSPLHFGNGTRLTVT.

On this clonotype: Likely a read error: the CDR3 ends without its conserved phenylalanine or tryptophan. This chain connects TRBV5-1 to TRBJ2-7; 9 bases align to TRBD1. This CDR3 spans 15 amino acids. Trimming removed 2 bases from V and 1 base from J; junction bases left unmatched: 4. The germline V gene has CDR1 SGHRS and CDR2 YFSETQ. The CDR3 region has the DNA TGCGCCAGCAGCTTAGGGACAGGGCCTTCCTACGAGCAGTACCTC. It is translated as CASSLGTGPSYEQYL.

The rearrangement links TRBV10-2 to TRBJ1-4; 7 nucleotides match TRBD1. The length of the CDR3 is 16 residues. Germline loops: CDR1 WSHSY, CDR2 SAAADI. V lost 3 bases to trimming and J lost 6 bases; unmatched junction nucleotides: 10. The CDR3 DNA sequence: TGCGCCAGCAGTGACCCCCTAAGTCAGGGGGATGAAAAACTGTTTTTT. Translating gives CASSDPLSQGDEKLFF.

This clonotype was observed many times. The chain links TRBV12-3 or TRBV12-4 to TRBJ1-6, with unresolved D. The germline V and J ends were trimmed by 5 bases and 9 bases, with 14 bases remaining between them. This CDR3 spans 14 amino acids. Here the CDR3 DNA reads TGTGCCAGCAGTCCGACGGCCTGGAGTTCACCCCTCCACTTT. The encoded protein is CASSPTAWSSPLHF.

The V gene is TRBV19, the J gene TRBJ1-5, with 9 bases fitting TRBD1. The germline CDR1 and CDR2 sequences are LNHDA and SQIVND (reference sequence). This CDR3 region has 14 residues. Trimming cost V 9 bases and J 1 base; bases outside gene matches: 4. CDR3 sequence: CARDRGLSNQPQHF. CDR3 in DNA: TGTGCCAGGGACAGGGGTCTAAGCAATCAGCCCCAGCATTTT.

The chain uses TRBV19 and TRBJ1-6; 8 bases map to TRBD1. This CDR3 spans 16 amino acids. Looked up from germline, CDR1 is LNHDA and CDR2 is SQIVND (reference sequence). The J segment lost 10 bases and the V segment lost 6 bases, leaving 14 bases of the junction unmatched. The CDR3 region has the DNA TGTGCCAGTAGATCAACAGGGGGAATCCCCCCGTCACCCCTCCACTTT. The encoded protein is CASRSTGGIPPSPLHF.

V gene TRBV29-1 combines with J gene TRBJ1-1; no definite D call. This CDR3 comprises 13 residues. Per germline, CDR1 SQVTM and CDR2 ANQGSEA. Between the trimmed V and J ends, which lost 4 bases and 1 base, there was a span of 10 bases. The CDR3 DNA reads as TGCAGCGTTGTGGGGTTGCGGAACACTGAAGCTTTCTTT. It translates to CSVVGLRNTEAFF.

CDR3 sequence: CASSLGGGLTYEQYF. The CDR3, as DNA: TGTGCCAGCAGCTTAGGCGGGGGCCTTACCTACGAGCAGTACTTC. This rearrangement joins TRBV5-4 to TRBJ2-7; TRBD2 is a possible D gene (7 bases). Germline assignment: CDR1 SGHNT and CDR2 YYREEE (reference sequence). V was trimmed by 2 bases and J by 2 bases, leaving 14 bases between them. This CDR3 is 15 amino acids long.

In its sample, this clonotype was seen a few times. The chain joins TRBV7-8 to TRBJ1-2, with D possibly matching TRBD1 (6 bases). V was pared by 5 bases and J by 8 bases, with 18 bases between. Germline V CDR1 and CDR2: SGHVS, FQNEAQ. The CDR3 sequence is 14 residues long. CDR3 in amino acids: CASSPTSGGGGYTF. The CDR3 coding sequence is TGTGCCAGCAGCCCCACATCCGGGGGCGGAGGCTACACCTTC.

This clonotype has ten or more counts. The chain has TRBV7-8 and TRBJ1-5; D is unclear. V lost 1 base and J lost 7, with 8 bases in between. Germline CDR1 is SGHVS and CDR2 is FQNEAQ. This CDR3 has 13 amino acids. CDR3 sequence (DNA): TGTGCCAGCAGCTTAGGAAGTAGGCAGCCCCAGCATTTT. It codes for CASSLGSRQPQHF.

The chain combines TRBV13 with TRBJ1-2; D is possibly TRBD1 (5 bases). The V gene lost 8 bases and the J gene lost 7 bases, with 23 bases spanning the gap. The CDR3 contains 15 residues. Germline V CDR1 and CDR2: PRHDT, FYEKMQ (reference sequence). Here the CDR3 reads CASWGSGPDGFGYTF. In DNA, the CDR3 is TGTGCCAGCTGGGGCTCGGGACCGGACGGTTTTGGCTACACCTTC.

A single count supports this clonotype. A read error may be the cause here, since a much bigger clone is one base away. The CDR3 does not close with the conserved phenylalanine or tryptophan, likely indicating a read error. The genes are TRBV20-1 and TRBJ1-4, with D hard to call. The CDR3 length is 13 residues. V was trimmed by 0 bases and J by 8 bases, leaving 10 bases between them. Germline CDR1 DFQATT, CDR2 SNEGSKA (reference sequence). The CDR3 region is CSARDAKVEKLFY. CDR3 bases: TGCAGTGCTAGAGACGCAAAAGTCGAAAAACTGTTTTAT.

This clonotype turned up a few times. CDR3: CASSFRDRLMYEQYF. CDR3 DNA sequence: TGTGCCAGCAGCTTCCGGGACAGGCTTATGTACGAGCAGTACTTC. The V and J genes are TRBV7-9 and TRBJ2-7; TRBD1 matches 8 bases. The CDR3 runs to 15 residues. Germline CDR1 SEHNR, CDR2 FQNEAQ (reference sequence). The V and J ends lost 3 bases and 4 bases, in that order; junction bases with no gene match: 8. The entire variable domain, with the rest obtained from reference TRBV7-9 and TRBJ2-7, is as follows: DTGVSQNPRHKITKRGQNVTFRCDPISEHNRLYWYRQTLGQGPEFLTYFQNEAQLEKSRLLSDRFSAERPKGSFSTLEIQRTEQGDSAMYLCASSFRDRLMYEQYFGPGTRLTVT.

With respect to this clonotype: One end of the junction fails to match germline, which may point to a read error. CDR3 amino acids: CASGEARRYGYTF. Here the CDR3 DNA reads TGTGCCAGCGGTGAAGCCCGGAGATATGGCTACACCTTC. V is TRBV2 and J is TRBJ1-2; D gene uncertain. CDR3 size: 13 residues. CDR1 and CDR2 (germline): SNHLY, FYNNEI.

This sequence joins TRBV9 and TRBJ1-2, with a tentative D call TRBD1 (6 bases). The CDR3 runs 14 residues. Germline loops: CDR1 SGDLS, CDR2 YYNGEE. V shed 3 bases and J shed 3 bases, with 12 bases lying between them. CDR3 amino acids: CASSAGQLYYGYTF. CDR3 nucleotide sequence: TGTGCCAGCAGCGCCGGACAGCTTTACTATGGCTACACCTTC.

This clonotype occurred a few times. The chain joins TRBV2 to TRBJ2-7; 7 nucleotides match TRBD1. Germline CDR1 reads SNHLY; CDR2 reads FYNNEI. This CDR3 contains 13 residues. Trimming removed 9 bases from V and 4 bases from J; junction bases left unmatched: 9. The CDR3, as DNA: TGTGCCAGTTTTAGGGCAGGGGGTTACGAGCAGTACTTC. It codes for CASFRAGGYEQYF. The whole variable domain, filled in from reference TRBV2 and TRBJ2-7, reads EPEVTQTPSHQVTQMGQEVILRCVPISNHLYFYWYRQILGQKVEFLVSFYNNEISEKSEIFDDQFSVERPDGSNFTLKIRSTKLEDSAMYFCASFRAGGYEQYFGPGTRLTVT.